The present T cell receptor beta chain was sequenced within a study of T cell clones after liver transplantation. Overall study context: In this trial, immunosuppression withdrawal was attempted within 2 years of liver transplant.

V gave up 4 bases and J gave up 0 bases; unmatched junction bases: 14. The CDR3 totals 20 residues. Germline V gene lookup returns CDR1 WSHSY and CDR2 SAAADI. Here immunoSEQ multiplex PCR was the method, and the copy in TCRdb shows in-frame clones only, minus some. The table records around 100,000 clones, about 80% of them present only once. Specimen: CD4+ T cells from blood, collected roughly 50 months after liver transplant. This receptor was taken from a human patient who received a liver transplant. Some T cells may be graft donor cells. This sequence joins TRBV10-2 and TRBJ2-2, with TRBD2 matching over 10 bases. The chain's CDR3 is CASSVTSGMPAASNTGELFF. CDR3 DNA sequence: TGCGCCAGCAGTGTAACTAGCGGGATGCCTGCGGCGTCGAACACCGGGGAGCTGTTTTTT.